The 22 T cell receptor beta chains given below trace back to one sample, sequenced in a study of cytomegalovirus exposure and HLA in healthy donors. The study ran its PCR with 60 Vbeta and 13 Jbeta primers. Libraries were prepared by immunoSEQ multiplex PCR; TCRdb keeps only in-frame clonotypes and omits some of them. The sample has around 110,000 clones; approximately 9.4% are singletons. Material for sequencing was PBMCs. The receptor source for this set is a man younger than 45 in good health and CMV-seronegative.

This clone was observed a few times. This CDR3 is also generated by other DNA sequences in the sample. CDR3 sequence: CASSPTSGRWYEQYF. Written as DNA, the CDR3 is TGTGCCAGCAGTCCAACTAGCGGGAGGTGGTACGAGCAGTACTTC. The V and J genes are TRBV6-6 and TRBJ2-7; 12 bases line up with TRBD2. Losses at the gene ends were 5 bases for V and 4 bases for J; bases not matched to a gene: 6. The CDR3 spans 15 residues. CDR1 is MNHNY, CDR2 SVGAGI, per germline (reference sequence).

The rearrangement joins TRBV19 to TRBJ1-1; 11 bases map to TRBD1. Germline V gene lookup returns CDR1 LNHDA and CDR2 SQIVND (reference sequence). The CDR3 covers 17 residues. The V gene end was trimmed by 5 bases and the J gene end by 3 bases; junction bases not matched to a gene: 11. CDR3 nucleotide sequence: TGTGCCAGTAGTGCCGGGACAGGGGGGCTAAGGGACACTGAAGCTTTCTTT. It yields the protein CASSAGTGGLRDTEAFF.

The CDR3 coding sequence is TGTGCCAGCAGTTCGCGAGAGGACAGCCTTAATGAAAAACTGTTTTTT. Translation: CASSSREDSLNEKLFF. The V gene is TRBV6-5, the J gene TRBJ1-4; maybe TRBD1 (6 bases). In germline, CDR1 is MNHEY, CDR2 SVGAGI. Deletions cut 4 bases from V and 4 bases from J, with 16 bases between. This CDR3 region has 16 residues.

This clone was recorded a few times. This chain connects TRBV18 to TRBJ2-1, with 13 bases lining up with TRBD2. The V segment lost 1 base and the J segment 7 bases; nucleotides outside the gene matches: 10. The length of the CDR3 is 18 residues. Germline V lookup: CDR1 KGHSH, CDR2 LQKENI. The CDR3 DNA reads TGTGCCAGCTCACCACGACTAGCGGGGGGCCTTGGGGGGAATGAGCAGTTCTTC. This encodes CASSPRLAGGLGGNEQFF.

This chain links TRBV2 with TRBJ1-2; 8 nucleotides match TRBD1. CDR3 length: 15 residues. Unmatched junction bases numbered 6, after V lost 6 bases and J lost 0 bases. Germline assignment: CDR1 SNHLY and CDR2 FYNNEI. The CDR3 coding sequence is TGTGCCAGCAGGGACAGGGATTCGGCTAACTATGGCTACACCTTC. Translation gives CASRDRDSANYGYTF. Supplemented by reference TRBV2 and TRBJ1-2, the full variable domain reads EPEVTQTPSHQVTQMGQEVILRCVPISNHLYFYWYRQILGQKVEFLVSFYNNEISEKSEIFDDQFSVERPDGSNFTLKIRSTKLEDSAMYFCASRDRDSANYGYTFGSGTRLTVV.

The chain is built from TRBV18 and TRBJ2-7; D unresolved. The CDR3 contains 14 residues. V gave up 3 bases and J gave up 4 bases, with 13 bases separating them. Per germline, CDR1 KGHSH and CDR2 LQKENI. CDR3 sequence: CASSPGRNLYEQYF. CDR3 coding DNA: TGTGCCAGCTCACCGGGCCGGAATCTATACGAGCAGTACTTC.

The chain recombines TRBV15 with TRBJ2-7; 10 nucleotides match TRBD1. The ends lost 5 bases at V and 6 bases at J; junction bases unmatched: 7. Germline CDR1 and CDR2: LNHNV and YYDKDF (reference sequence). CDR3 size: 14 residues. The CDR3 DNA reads TGTGCCACCAGCCGATACGGACAGGGGGGCGAGCAGTACTTC. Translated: CATSRYGQGGEQYF. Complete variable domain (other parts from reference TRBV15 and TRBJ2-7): DAMVIQNPRYQVTQFGKPVTLSCSQTLNHNVMYWYQQKSSQAPKLLFHYYDKDFNNEADTPDNFQSRRPNTSFCFLDIRSPGLGDTAMYLCATSRYGQGGEQYFGPGTRLTVT.

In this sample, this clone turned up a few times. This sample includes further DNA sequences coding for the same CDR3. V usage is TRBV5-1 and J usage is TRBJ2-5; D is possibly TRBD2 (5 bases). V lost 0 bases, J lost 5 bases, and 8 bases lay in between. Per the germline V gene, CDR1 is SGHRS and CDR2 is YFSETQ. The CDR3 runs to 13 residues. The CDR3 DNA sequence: TGCGCCAGCAGCTTGGGAGGGTCGGAGACCCAGTACTTC. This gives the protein CASSLGGSETQYF.

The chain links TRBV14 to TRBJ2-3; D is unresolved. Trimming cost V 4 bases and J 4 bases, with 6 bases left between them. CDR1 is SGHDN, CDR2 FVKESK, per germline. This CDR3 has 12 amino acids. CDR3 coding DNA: TGTGCCAGCAGCCCTTTATCAGATACGCAGTATTTT. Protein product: CASSPLSDTQYF.

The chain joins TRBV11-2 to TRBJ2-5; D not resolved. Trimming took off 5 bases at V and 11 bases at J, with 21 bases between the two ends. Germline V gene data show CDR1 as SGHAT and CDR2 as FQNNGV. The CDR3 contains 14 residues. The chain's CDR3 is CASSKELLPSEQYF. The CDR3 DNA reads TGTGCCAGCAGCAAAGAACTTCTACCCTCTGAGCAGTACTTC.

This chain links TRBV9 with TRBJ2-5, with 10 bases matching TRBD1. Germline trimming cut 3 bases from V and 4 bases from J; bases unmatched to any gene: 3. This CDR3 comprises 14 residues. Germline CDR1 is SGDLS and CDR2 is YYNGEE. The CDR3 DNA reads TGTGCCAGCAGCGCCGGGACAGGGGCAGAGACCCAGTACTTC. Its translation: CASSAGTGAETQYF.

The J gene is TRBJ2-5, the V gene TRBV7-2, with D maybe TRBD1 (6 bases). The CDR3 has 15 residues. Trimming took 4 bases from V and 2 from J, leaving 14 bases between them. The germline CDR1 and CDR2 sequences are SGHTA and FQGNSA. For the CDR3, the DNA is TGTGCCAGCAGCTCCGCAGGGGTGAATCAAGAGACCCAGTACTTC. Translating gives CASSSAGVNQETQYF.

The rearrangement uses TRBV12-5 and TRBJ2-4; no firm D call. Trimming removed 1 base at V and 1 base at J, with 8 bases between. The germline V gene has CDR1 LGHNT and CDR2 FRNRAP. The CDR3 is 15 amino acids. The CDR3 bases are TGTGCTAGTGGTTTGGCCGCCGGGGCCAAAAACATTCAGTACTTC. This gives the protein CASGLAAGAKNIQYF.

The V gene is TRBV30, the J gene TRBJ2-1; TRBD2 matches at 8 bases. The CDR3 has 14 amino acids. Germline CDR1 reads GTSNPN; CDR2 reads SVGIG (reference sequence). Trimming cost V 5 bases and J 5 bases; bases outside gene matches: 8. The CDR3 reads CAWATSAKHNEQFF. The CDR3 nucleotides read TGTGCCTGGGCGACTAGCGCTAAACACAATGAGCAGTTCTTC.

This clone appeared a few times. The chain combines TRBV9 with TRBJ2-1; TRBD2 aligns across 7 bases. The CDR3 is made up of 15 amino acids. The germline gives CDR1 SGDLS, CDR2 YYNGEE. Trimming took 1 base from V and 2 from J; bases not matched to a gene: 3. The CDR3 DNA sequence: TGTGCCAGCAGCGTAAGGAGCGGGACCTACAATGAGCAGTTCTTC. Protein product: CASSVRSGTYNEQFF.

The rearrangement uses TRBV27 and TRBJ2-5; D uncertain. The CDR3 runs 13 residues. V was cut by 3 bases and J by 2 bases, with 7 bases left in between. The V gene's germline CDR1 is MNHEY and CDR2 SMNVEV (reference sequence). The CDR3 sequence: CASSFLSQETQYF. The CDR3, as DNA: TGTGCCAGCAGTTTTTTGAGTCAAGAGACCCAGTACTTC.

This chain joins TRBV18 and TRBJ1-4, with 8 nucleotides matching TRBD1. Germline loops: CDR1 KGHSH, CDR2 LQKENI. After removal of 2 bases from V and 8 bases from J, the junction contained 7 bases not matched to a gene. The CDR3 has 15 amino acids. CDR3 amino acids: CASSPSRQGAEKLFF. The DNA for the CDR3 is TGTGCCAGCTCACCATCTCGCCAGGGGGCCGAAAAACTGTTTTTT.

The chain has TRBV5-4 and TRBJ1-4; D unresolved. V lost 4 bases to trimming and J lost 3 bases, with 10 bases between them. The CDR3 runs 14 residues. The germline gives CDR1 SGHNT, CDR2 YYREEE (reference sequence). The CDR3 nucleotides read TGTGCCAGCAGCGGCGGGAGTTCTAATGAAAAACTGTTTTTT. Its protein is CASSGGSSNEKLFF.

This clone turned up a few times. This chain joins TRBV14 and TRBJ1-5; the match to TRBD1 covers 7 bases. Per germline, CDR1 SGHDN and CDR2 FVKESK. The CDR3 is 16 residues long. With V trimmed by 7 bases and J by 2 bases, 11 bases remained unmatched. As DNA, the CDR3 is TGTGCCAGCACCGCAGGGGGAGGCGGTGGCAATCAGCCCCAGCATTTT. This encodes CASTAGGGGGNQPQHF.

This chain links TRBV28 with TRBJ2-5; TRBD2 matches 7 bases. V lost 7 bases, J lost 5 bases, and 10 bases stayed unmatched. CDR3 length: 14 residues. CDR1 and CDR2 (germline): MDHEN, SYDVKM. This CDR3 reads CASTPASGHETQYF. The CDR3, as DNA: TGTGCCAGCACCCCGGCTAGCGGCCATGAGACCCAGTACTTC. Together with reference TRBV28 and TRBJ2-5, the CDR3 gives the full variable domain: DVKVTQSSRYLVKRTGEKVFLECVQDMDHENMFWYRQDPGLGLRLIYFSYDVKMKEKGDIPEGYSVSREKKERFSLILESASTNQTSMYLCASTPASGHETQYFGPGTRLLVL.

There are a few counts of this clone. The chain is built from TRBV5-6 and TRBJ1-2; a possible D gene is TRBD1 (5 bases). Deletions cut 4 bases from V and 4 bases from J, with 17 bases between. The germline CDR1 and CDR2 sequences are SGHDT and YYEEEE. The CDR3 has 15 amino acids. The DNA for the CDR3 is TGTGCCAGCAGCGCGGAGGGACGGGGACCCTATGGCTACACCTTC. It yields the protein CASSAEGRGPYGYTF.

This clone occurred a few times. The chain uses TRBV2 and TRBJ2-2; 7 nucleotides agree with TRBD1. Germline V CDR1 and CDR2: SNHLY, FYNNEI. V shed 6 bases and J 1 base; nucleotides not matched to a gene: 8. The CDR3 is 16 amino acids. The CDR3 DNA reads TGTGCCAGCAGACCGACAGGGAATCGGAACACCGGGGAGCTGTTTTTT. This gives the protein CASRPTGNRNTGELFF. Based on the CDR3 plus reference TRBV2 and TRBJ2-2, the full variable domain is EPEVTQTPSHQVTQMGQEVILRCVPISNHLYFYWYRQILGQKVEFLVSFYNNEISEKSEIFDDQFSVERPDGSNFTLKIRSTKLEDSAMYFCASRPTGNRNTGELFFGEGSRLTVL.